The sequence of this T cell receptor (beta chain) was determined in a study of CD8+ T cells in alopecia areata. The sequencing template was cDNA reverse transcribed from extracted RNA. Libraries were prepared by immunoSEQ multiplex PCR; TCRdb keeps only in-frame clonotypes and omits some of them. In the table there are about 210,000 clones, 64% of which are singletons. Treatment denoted: oral pan-JAK inhibitor, 5-10 mg twice daily. V gave up 2 bases and J gave up 0 bases, with 2 bases separating them. Germline CDR1 reads GTSNPN; CDR2 reads SVGIG (reference sequence). The length of the CDR3 is 12 residues.

The receptor was isolated from a human donor with alopecia areata. The source material was CD4+ T cells sorted from blood, sampled at week 4, from a patient treated with tofacitinib. This chain connects TRBV30 to TRBJ1-3; D not resolved. The CDR3 region is CAWSNSGNTIYF. The CDR3 bases are TGTGCCTGGAGTAACTCTGGAAACACCATATATTTT.